These 13 T cell receptor beta chains came from one sample sequenced in a study of beta chain features in type 1 diabetes. Whole-study results and caveats: In every one of the four CD4+ subsets, TCRB CDR3s were moderately but significantly shorter in Type 1 diabetes patients.

These TCRs are of unknown antigen specificity. The isolated RNA, all of it, was reverse transcribed, so expressed TCRB transcripts were what got sequenced. The repertoire was sequenced with immunoSEQ multiplex PCR; TCRdb's copy has only in-frame clones and lacks some. The table records about 340,000 clones, around an eighth of them present only once. The sequenced sample consisted of naive CD4+ T cells from blood. The receptors here all came from a woman under 30 with type 1 diabetes.

This rearrangement joins TRBV5-4 to TRBJ1-2; D is perhaps TRBD1 (5 bases). V dropped 0 bases and J dropped 1 base, with 10 bases sitting between them. CDR1 is SGHNT, CDR2 YYREEE, per germline (reference sequence). The CDR3 loop spans 15 amino acids. CDR3 nucleotide sequence: TGTGCCAGCAGCTTGGGACAGCAAATTAACTATGGCTACACCTTC. It yields the protein CASSLGQQINYGYTF.

As DNA, the CDR3 is TGCAGCGTTCATACAGGGGGCGCGGTGAGCACTGAAGCTTTCTTT. Amino acids: CSVHTGGAVSTEAFF. The chain employs TRBV29-1 and TRBJ1-1; 9 nucleotides align to TRBD1. The V and J ends lost 5 bases and 4 bases, in that order; junction bases with no gene match: 11. The CDR3 is 15 amino acids. CDR1 SQVTM and CDR2 ANQGSEA come from the germline V gene.

This clone was detected a few times. This chain joins TRBV6-6 and TRBJ1-1; perhaps TRBD1 as D (5 bases). CDR3 length equals 15 residues. The germline V gene has CDR1 MNHNY and CDR2 SVGAGI (reference sequence). V was cut by 2 bases and J by 0 bases, with 10 bases left in between. CDR3 DNA: TGTGCCAGCAGTTACGATCGGGGGATGAACACTGAAGCTTTCTTT. Translated, it gives CASSYDRGMNTEAFF.

This clone showed up just a few times. The chain employs TRBV7-9 and TRBJ1-1; D gene ambiguous. Germline loops: CDR1 SEHNR, CDR2 FQNEAQ (reference sequence). The CDR3 loop spans 15 amino acids. V shed 2 bases and J shed 3 bases, with 13 bases lying between them. In DNA form, the CDR3 reads TGTGCCAGCAGCTTAATAGTCTCAAAGTACACTGAAGCTTTCTTT. Its protein is CASSLIVSKYTEAFF. Filled out from reference TRBV7-9 and TRBJ1-1, the complete variable domain reads DTGVSQNPRHKITKRGQNVTFRCDPISEHNRLYWYRQTLGQGPEFLTYFQNEAQLEKSRLLSDRFSAERPKGSFSTLEIQRTEQGDSAMYLCASSLIVSKYTEAFFGQGTRLTVV.

This clone was recorded a few times. The chain couples TRBV7-6 to TRBJ2-7; weak D call: TRBD2 (5 bases). Looked up from germline, CDR1 is SGHVS and CDR2 is FNYEAQ. This CDR3 spans 15 amino acids. V was shortened by 5 bases and J by 0 bases, with 14 bases between the two germline ends. The CDR3, as DNA: TGTGCCAGCAGCGGACTGGGCGCCGACTCCTACGAGCAGTACTTC. Its protein is CASSGLGADSYEQYF.

J is TRBJ1-1 and V is TRBV19; the D gene is possibly TRBD1 (6 bases). Per the germline V gene, CDR1 is LNHDA and CDR2 is SQIVND (reference sequence). V lost 5 bases and J 0 bases, leaving 13 bases between the germline ends. This CDR3 has 15 residues. The CDR3, as DNA: TGTGCCAGTAGTGTGGGACACGCCGTGAACACTGAAGCTTTCTTT. Translating it yields CASSVGHAVNTEAFF.

This clone was found a few times. This sequence joins TRBV7-9 and TRBJ2-1; TRBD2 aligns across 10 bases. The CDR3 is made up of 13 amino acids. Germline-derived CDR1 and CDR2 are SEHNR and FQNEAQ (reference sequence). V was clipped by 4 bases and J by 10 bases; unmatched bases: 4. Written as DNA, the CDR3 is TGTGCCAGCAGCTACGGACTAGCGGTAGAGCAGTTCTTC. It encodes CASSYGLAVEQFF.

This clone was seen only a few times. This chain uses TRBV30 with TRBJ2-7; possible D gene TRBD2, 6 bases. The V gene's germline CDR1 is GTSNPN and CDR2 SVGIG (reference sequence). The CDR3 is 11 amino acids. Trimming took 8 bases from V and 3 from J, leaving 11 bases between them. The CDR3 region is CATGLVYEQYF. The CDR3 DNA is TGTGCCACGGGACTTGTCTACGAGCAGTACTTC.

The chain employs TRBV30 and TRBJ2-7, with D unresolved. This CDR3 spans 16 amino acids. V gave up 2 bases and J gave up 0 bases, with 17 bases separating them. The germline V gene encodes CDR1 GTSNPN and CDR2 SVGIG (reference sequence). CDR3 loop: CAWSPPAGSLSYEQYF. In DNA form, the CDR3 reads TGTGCCTGGAGTCCTCCTGCAGGATCCCTCTCCTACGAGCAGTACTTC.

The rearrangement uses TRBV29-1 and TRBJ1-2; 7 nucleotides match TRBD1. The germline V gene has CDR1 SQVTM and CDR2 ANQGSEA. The V and J ends lost 6 bases and 5 bases, in that order; junction bases with no gene match: 9. The CDR3 runs 13 residues. The CDR3, as DNA: TGCAGCGTCGAGGGGGGCAGGGGGTATGGCTACACCTTC. Its translation is CSVEGGRGYGYTF.

This clone occurred a few times. The CDR3 region is CASRIAQNTGELFF. For the CDR3, the DNA is TGTGCCAGCAGGATAGCGCAAAACACCGGGGAGCTGTTTTTT. V usage is TRBV6-6 and J usage is TRBJ2-2; D may be TRBD2 (5 bases). Germline V gene sequence: CDR1 MNHNY, CDR2 SVGAGI (reference sequence). This CDR3 has 14 residues. The V end was cut by 6 bases, the J end by 2 bases, with 10 bases between.

The V gene is TRBV5-6, the J gene TRBJ1-2; 7 bases fit TRBD1. Germline V gene lookup returns CDR1 SGHDT and CDR2 YYEEEE. The CDR3 sequence is 15 residues long. J was trimmed by 3 bases and V by 1 base; bases with no gene match: 6. In DNA, the CDR3 is TGTGCCAGCAGCTTGTATACAGGGGACCACTATGGCTACACCTTC. As protein: CASSLYTGDHYGYTF.

This clone has just a few counts. V gene TRBV5-8 combines with J gene TRBJ2-7; D unclear. V was pared by 4 bases and J by 6 bases, with 8 bases between. CDR1 SGHTS and CDR2 YDEGEE come from the germline V gene. There are 11 residues in the CDR3. The CDR3 DNA is TGTGCCAGCAGCCCCGCGTTCGAGCAGTACTTC. It translates to CASSPAFEQYF.